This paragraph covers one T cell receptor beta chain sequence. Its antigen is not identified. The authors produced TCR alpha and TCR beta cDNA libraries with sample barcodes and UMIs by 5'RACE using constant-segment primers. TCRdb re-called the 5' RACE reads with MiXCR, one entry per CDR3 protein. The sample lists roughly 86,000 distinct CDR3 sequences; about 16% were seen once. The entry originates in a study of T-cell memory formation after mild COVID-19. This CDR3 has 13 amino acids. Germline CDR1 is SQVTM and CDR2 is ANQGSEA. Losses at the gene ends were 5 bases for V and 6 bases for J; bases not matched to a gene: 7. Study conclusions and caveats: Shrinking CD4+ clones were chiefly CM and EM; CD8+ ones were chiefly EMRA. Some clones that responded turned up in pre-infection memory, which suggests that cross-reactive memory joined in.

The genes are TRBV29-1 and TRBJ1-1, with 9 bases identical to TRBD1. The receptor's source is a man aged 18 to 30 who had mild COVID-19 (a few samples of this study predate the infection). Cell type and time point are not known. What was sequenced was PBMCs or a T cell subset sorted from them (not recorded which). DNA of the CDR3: TGCAGCGTTAAACAGGGGGCGCATCCTGAAGCTTTCTTT. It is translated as CSVKQGAHPEAFF.